Each of the 20 T cell receptor beta chains below was sequenced from the same sample in a study of T cells after yellow fever vaccination. TCRdb re-analysed the 5' RACE reads in MiXCR, keeping a single row per CDR3 protein. The table lists 150,000 to 200,000 distinct CDR3 sequences, approximately 11% of them singletons. The material was CD8+ T cells sorted from PBMCs, obtained 15 days after the yellow fever booster vaccination. All receptors derive from a man younger than 35 who received the YFV17D yellow fever vaccine.

At least ten counts were recorded for this clonotype. V and J are TRBV4-1 and TRBJ2-3; D not resolved. This CDR3 is 13 amino acids long. Germline V lookup: CDR1 MGHRA, CDR2 YSYEKL. V was shortened by 6 bases and J by 5 bases, with 12 bases between the two germline ends. The CDR3 loop is CASSPDPLDTQYF. The CDR3 coding sequence is TGCGCCAGCAGTCCGGACCCGCTAGATACGCAGTATTTT.

This clonotype turned up a few times. V and J are TRBV7-9 and TRBJ2-7; D is unresolved. V was clipped by 1 base and J by 0 bases, with 10 bases between them. The germline gives CDR1 SEHNR, CDR2 FQNEAQ (reference sequence). The CDR3 contains 15 residues. CDR3 amino acids: CASSLGRRGSYEQYF. CDR3 bases: TGTGCCAGCAGCTTAGGTCGGCGAGGCTCCTACGAGCAGTACTTC.

The V call is TRBV5-1, the J call TRBJ2-1; a weak D match, TRBD2 (6 bases). The CDR3 totals 15 residues. V lost 4 bases, J lost 0 bases, and 11 bases lay in between. CDR1 and CDR2 (germline): SGHRS, YFSETQ. CDR3 in amino acids: CASSGGADSYNEQFF. The CDR3 DNA follows: TGCGCCAGCAGCGGCGGGGCCGACTCCTACAATGAGCAGTTCTTC.

This clonotype was observed a few times. The V gene is TRBV18, the J gene TRBJ2-1, with 9 bases lining up with TRBD2. V was clipped by 6 bases and J by 6 bases; unmatched bases: 18. There are 18 residues in the CDR3. Per the germline V gene, CDR1 is KGHSH and CDR2 is LQKENI. CDR3 nucleotides: TGTGCCAGCTCCCGCTCCCAGCGGGGGGCACAGAGGGGCAATGAGCAGTTCTTC. Protein sequence: CASSRSQRGAQRGNEQFF.

The chain carries TRBV5-6 and TRBJ2-1, with D possibly being TRBD1 (5 bases). Germline lookup yields CDR1 SGHDT and CDR2 YYEEEE. This CDR3 region has 12 residues. Trimming stripped 6 bases from V and 13 bases from J, with 17 bases between. DNA of the CDR3: TGTGCCAGCACCGCCGCTTGGGGCCCTCAGTTCTTC. It specifies CASTAAWGPQFF.

Notes on this clonotype: This sequence may be a read error, since a much larger clone differs from it by one base. The conserved final phenylalanine or tryptophan is absent from the CDR3, which likely points to a read error. V gene TRBV4-1 combines with J gene TRBJ1-5; TRBD1 aligns across 7 bases. The V segment lost 1 base and the J segment 6 bases; nucleotides outside the gene matches: 12. Germline V lookup: CDR1 MGHRA, CDR2 YSYEKL. This CDR3 is built from 17 residues. CDR3 coding DNA: TGCGCCAGCAGCCAAGCTCGGGCAGGGGGTGTCGTTCAGCCCCAGCATATT. This gives the protein CASSQARAGGVVQPQHI.

This clonotype was found a few times. In DNA form, the CDR3 reads TGTGCCAGCAGCCCTTCGGGAGAAAACCCCTTGAACACTGAAGCTTTCTTT. Amino acids: CASSPSGENPLNTEAFF. The chain has TRBV3-1 and TRBJ1-1; no clear D. CDR3 length: 17 amino acids. Trimming left V 4 bases short and J 0 bases short, with 18 bases between. Germline V gives CDR1 LGHDT, CDR2 YNNKEL (reference sequence).

This chain joins TRBV2 and TRBJ2-2; TRBD1 matches at 10 bases. The CDR3 totals 14 residues. From germline, CDR1 is SNHLY and CDR2 FYNNEI. V was pared by 7 bases and J by 5 bases, with 4 bases of the junction left unmatched. CDR3 DNA: TGTGCCAGCAACAGGGACAGGGGAACCGGGGAGCTGTTTTTT. This gives the protein CASNRDRGTGELFF.

The sample holds a few counts of this clonotype. The rearrangement joins TRBV28 to TRBJ2-2, with 9 bases identical to TRBD1. This CDR3 comprises 12 residues. The germline V gene encodes CDR1 MDHEN and CDR2 SYDVKM. CDR3 sequence reads: CAGQGFTGELFF. The CDR3 nucleotides are TGTGCGGGACAGGGTTTCACCGGGGAGCTGTTTTTT.

The rearrangement uses TRBV7-9 and TRBJ2-7, with 11 bases aligning to TRBD1. The CDR3 loop spans 15 amino acids. V was clipped by 3 bases and J by 5 bases; unmatched bases: 6. The V gene's germline CDR1 is SEHNR and CDR2 FQNEAQ (reference sequence). The CDR3 nucleotides are TGTGCCAGCAGCTTCGGACAGGGGGCGCGGGACGAGCAGTACGTC. Encoded protein: CASSFGQGARDEQYV.

This clonotype was observed at least ten times. The chain carries TRBV7-3 and TRBJ2-7, with a weak D call TRBD1 (5 bases). Deletions cut 3 bases from V and 2 bases from J, with 14 bases between. The CDR3 is 15 residues long. CDR1 and CDR2 from the germline V gene are SGHTA and FQGTGA. The CDR3 spells CASSFRVGEPYEQYF. CDR3 coding DNA: TGTGCCAGCAGCTTCAGGGTTGGCGAGCCCTACGAGCAGTACTTC.

The V call is TRBV6-1, the J call TRBJ1-5, with D perhaps matching TRBD1 (5 bases). Trimming removed 4 bases at V and 4 bases at J, with 14 bases between. CDR3 length: 15 amino acids. The V gene's germline CDR1 is MNHNS and CDR2 SASEGT. CDR3 bases: TGTGCCAGCAGTGTGACGGGACGGAGAAATCAGCCCCAGCATTTT. Its protein product is CASSVTGRRNQPQHF.

This clonotype came up a few times. The chain combines TRBV13 with TRBJ2-1, with 13 bases lining up with TRBD2. CDR1 and CDR2 from the germline V gene are PRHDT and FYEKMQ (reference sequence). This CDR3 is built from 21 residues. V lost 0 bases to trimming and J lost 0 bases; unmatched junction nucleotides: 11. Here the CDR3 DNA reads TGTGCCAGCAGCTTAGGAATTCCGGGACTAGCGGGGCCGAGCTCCTACAATGAGCAGTTCTTC. It encodes CASSLGIPGLAGPSSYNEQFF.

The J gene is TRBJ2-7, the V gene TRBV6-2 or TRBV6-3; 10 nucleotides line up with TRBD1. Germline loops: CDR1 MNHEY, CDR2 SVGEGT. J lost 6 bases, V lost 0 bases, and 8 bases had no gene match. The CDR3 is 16 amino acids. The CDR3 sequence: CASSYSVFGTGAEQYV. The DNA of the CDR3 is TGTGCCAGCAGTTACTCGGTTTTTGGGACAGGGGCCGAGCAGTACGTC.

Only one count was recorded for this clonotype. This chain uses TRBV15 with TRBJ2-1, with 9 bases aligning to TRBD2. The CDR3 has 17 residues. Germline V gene sequence: CDR1 LNHNV, CDR2 YYDKDF (reference sequence). V gave up 4 bases and J gave up 5 bases; unmatched junction bases: 12. CDR3 sequence: CATSTLGPIAGDNEQFF. The CDR3 DNA reads as TGTGCCACCAGCACATTGGGCCCAATAGCGGGGGACAATGAGCAGTTCTTC.

This clonotype was seen a handful of times. V gene TRBV5-1 combines with J gene TRBJ2-5; 8 nucleotides align to TRBD2. Per the germline V gene, CDR1 is SGHRS and CDR2 is YFSETQ. V shed 3 bases, J shed 7 bases, and the junction held 14 bases outside the gene matches. This CDR3 is 16 amino acids long. CDR3 sequence: CASSSVVGLAAWTQYF. The CDR3 bases are TGCGCCAGCAGCTCGGTAGTTGGACTAGCAGCTTGGACCCAGTACTTC.

This clonotype has a count of ten or more. The chain recombines TRBV29-1 with TRBJ2-7; unclear D gene. Trimming left V 5 bases short and J 1 base short, with 9 bases between. Germline V gene data show CDR1 as SQVTM and CDR2 as ANQGSEA. This CDR3 comprises 12 residues. CDR3 protein: CSVTTASYEQYF. The CDR3 nucleotides read TGCAGCGTTACAACAGCGTCCTACGAGCAGTACTTC.

There are a few counts of this clonotype. The rearrangement links TRBV5-6 to TRBJ2-3; maybe TRBD2 (5 bases). Per the germline V gene, CDR1 is SGHDT and CDR2 is YYEEEE. There are 12 residues in the CDR3. V lost 7 bases and J 1 base, leaving 7 bases between the germline ends. CDR3 region: CASLRGTDTQYF. CDR3 sequence (DNA): TGTGCCAGCCTGCGGGGCACAGATACGCAGTATTTT.

This clonotype occurred a few times. V is TRBV29-1 and J is TRBJ1-2; tentative D call: TRBD1 (6 bases). Trimming stripped 6 bases from V and 0 bases from J, with 8 bases between. Germline-derived CDR1 and CDR2 are SQVTM and ANQGSEA. This CDR3 region has 12 residues. CDR3 in DNA: TGCAGCGTGGGGGCAGCTAACTATGGCTACACCTTC. This gives the protein CSVGAANYGYTF.

Only one count was recorded for this clonotype. An end of the junction does not agree with germline; a read error may underlie this. J is TRBJ2-1 and V is TRBV3-1; D ambiguous. Germline CDR1 LGHDT, CDR2 YNNKEL (reference sequence). The CDR3 extends over 14 amino acids. The CDR3, as DNA: TGTGCCAGGAGCCAAGATCCTGTATACAATGAGCAGTTCTTC. Amino acids: CARSQDPVYNEQFF.